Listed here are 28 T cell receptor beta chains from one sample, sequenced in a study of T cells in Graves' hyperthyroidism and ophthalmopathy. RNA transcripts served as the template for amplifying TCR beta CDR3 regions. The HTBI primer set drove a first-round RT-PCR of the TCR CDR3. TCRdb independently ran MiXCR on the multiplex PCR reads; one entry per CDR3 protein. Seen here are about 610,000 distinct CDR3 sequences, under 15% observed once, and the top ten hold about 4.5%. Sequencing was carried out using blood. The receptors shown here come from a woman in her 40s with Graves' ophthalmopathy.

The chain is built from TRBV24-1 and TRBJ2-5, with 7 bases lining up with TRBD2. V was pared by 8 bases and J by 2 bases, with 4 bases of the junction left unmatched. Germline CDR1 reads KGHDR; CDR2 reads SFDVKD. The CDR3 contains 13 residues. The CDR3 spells CATMGGVQETQYF. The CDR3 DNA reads TGTGCCACCATGGGGGGGGTACAAGAGACCCAGTACTTC.

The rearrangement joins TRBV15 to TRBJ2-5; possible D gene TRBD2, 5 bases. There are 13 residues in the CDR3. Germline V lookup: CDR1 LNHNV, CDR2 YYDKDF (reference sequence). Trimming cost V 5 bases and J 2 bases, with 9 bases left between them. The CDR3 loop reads CATSAPGQETQYF. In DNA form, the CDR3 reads TGTGCCACCAGCGCCCCGGGGCAAGAGACCCAGTACTTC.

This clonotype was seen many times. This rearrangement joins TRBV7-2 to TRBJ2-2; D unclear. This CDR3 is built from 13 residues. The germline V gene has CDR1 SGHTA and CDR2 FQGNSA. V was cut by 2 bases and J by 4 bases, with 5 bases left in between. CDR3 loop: CASSLLRTGELFF. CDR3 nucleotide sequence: TGTGCCAGCAGCTTACTCCGCACCGGGGAGCTGTTTTTT. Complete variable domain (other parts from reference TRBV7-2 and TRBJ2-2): GAGVSQSPSNKVTEKGKDVELRCDPISGHTALYWYRQSLGQGLEFLIYFQGNSAPDKSGLPSDRFSAERTGGSVSTLTIQRTQQEDSAVYLCASSLLRTGELFFGEGSRLTVL.

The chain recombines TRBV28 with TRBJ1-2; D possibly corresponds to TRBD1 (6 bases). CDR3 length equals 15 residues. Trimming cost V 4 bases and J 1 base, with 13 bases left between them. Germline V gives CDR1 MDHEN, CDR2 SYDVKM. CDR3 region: CASSSGTPLNYGYTF. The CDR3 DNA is TGTGCCAGCAGTTCCGGGACACCTCTTAACTATGGCTACACCTTC.

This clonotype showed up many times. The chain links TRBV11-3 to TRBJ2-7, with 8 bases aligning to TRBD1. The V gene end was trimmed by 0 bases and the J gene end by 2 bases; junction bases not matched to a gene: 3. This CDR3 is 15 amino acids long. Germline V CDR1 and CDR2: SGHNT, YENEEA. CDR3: CASSLEDRVAYEQYF. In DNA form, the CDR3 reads TGTGCCAGCAGCTTAGAGGACAGGGTCGCCTACGAGCAGTACTTC.

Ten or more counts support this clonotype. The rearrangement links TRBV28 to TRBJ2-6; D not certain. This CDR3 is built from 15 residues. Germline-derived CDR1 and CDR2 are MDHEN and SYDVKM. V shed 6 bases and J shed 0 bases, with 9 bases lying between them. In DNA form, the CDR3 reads TGTGCCAGCAGGCCAGGTCACTCTGGGGCCAACGTCCTGACTTTC. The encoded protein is CASRPGHSGANVLTF. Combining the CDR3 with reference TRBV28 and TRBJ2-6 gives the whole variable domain DVKVTQSSRYLVKRTGEKVFLECVQDMDHENMFWYRQDPGLGLRLIYFSYDVKMKEKGDIPEGYSVSREKKERFSLILESASTNQTSMYLCASRPGHSGANVLTFGAGSRLTVL.

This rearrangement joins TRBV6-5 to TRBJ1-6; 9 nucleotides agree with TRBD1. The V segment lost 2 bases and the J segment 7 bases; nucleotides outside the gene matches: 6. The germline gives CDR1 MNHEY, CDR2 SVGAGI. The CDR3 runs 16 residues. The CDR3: CASSYHSGQGNSPLHF. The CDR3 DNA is TGTGCCAGCAGTTACCATTCCGGACAGGGGAATTCACCCCTCCACTTT.

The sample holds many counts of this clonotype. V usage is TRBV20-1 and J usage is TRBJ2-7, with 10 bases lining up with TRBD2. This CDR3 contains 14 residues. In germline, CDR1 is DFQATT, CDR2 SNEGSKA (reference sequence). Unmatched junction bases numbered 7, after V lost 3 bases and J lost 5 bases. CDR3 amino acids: CSARIRTSGHEQYF. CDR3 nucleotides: TGCAGTGCTAGGATTAGGACTAGCGGCCACGAGCAGTACTTC.

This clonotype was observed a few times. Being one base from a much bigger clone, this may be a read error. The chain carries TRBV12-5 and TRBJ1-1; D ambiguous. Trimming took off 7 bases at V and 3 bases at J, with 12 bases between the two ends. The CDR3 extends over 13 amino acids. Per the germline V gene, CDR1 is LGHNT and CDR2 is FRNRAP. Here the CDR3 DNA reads TGTGCTAGTGATCCCCGGGCCCACACTGAAGCTTTCTTT. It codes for CASDPRAHTEAFF. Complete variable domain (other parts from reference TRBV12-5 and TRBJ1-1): DARVTQTPRHKVTEMGQEVTMRCQPILGHNTVFWYRQTMMQGLELLAYFRNRAPLDDSGMPKDRFSAEMPDATLATLKIQPSEPRDSAVYFCASDPRAHTEAFFGQGTRLTVV.

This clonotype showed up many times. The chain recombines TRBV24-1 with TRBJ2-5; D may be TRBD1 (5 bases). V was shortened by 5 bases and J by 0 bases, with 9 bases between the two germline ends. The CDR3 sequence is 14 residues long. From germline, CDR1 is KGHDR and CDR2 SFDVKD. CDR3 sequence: CATSAAGYQETQYF. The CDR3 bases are TGTGCCACCAGTGCGGCAGGGTACCAAGAGACCCAGTACTTC.

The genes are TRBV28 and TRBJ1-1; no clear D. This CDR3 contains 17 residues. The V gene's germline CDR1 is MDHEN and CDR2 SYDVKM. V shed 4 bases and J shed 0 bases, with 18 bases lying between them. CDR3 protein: CASSSMPRFVMNTEAFF. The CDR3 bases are TGTGCCAGCAGTTCTATGCCCCGCTTTGTCATGAACACTGAAGCTTTCTTT. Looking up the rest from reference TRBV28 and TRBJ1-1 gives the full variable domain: DVKVTQSSRYLVKRTGEKVFLECVQDMDHENMFWYRQDPGLGLRLIYFSYDVKMKEKGDIPEGYSVSREKKERFSLILESASTNQTSMYLCASSSMPRFVMNTEAFFGQGTRLTVV.

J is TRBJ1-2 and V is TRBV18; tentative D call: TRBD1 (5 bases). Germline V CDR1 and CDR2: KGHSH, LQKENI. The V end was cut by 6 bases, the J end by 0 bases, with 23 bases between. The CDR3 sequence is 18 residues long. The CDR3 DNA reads TGTGCCAGCTCCTCCCGGGACGACAGCGCCAATCCTAACTATGGCTACACCTTC. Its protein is CASSSRDDSANPNYGYTF.

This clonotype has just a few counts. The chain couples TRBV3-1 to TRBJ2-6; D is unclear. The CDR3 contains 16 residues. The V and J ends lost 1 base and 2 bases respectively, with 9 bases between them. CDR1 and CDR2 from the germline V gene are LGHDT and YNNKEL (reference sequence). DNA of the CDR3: TGTGCCAGCAGCCAAGGATGGGTTGCTGGGGCCAACGTCCTGACTTTC. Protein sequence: CASSQGWVAGANVLTF.

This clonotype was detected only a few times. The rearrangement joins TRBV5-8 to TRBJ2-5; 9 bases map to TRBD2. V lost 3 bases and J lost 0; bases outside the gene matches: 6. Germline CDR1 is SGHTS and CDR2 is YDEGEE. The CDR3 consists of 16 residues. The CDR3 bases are TGTGCCAGCAGCTCAGGACTAGCGATGTACCAAGAGACCCAGTACTTC. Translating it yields CASSSGLAMYQETQYF.

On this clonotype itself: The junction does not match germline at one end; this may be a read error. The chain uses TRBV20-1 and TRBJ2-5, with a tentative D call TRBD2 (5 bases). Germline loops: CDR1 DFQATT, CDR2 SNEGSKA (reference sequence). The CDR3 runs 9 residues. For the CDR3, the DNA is TGCAGTGCTTGGGAGACCCGGTACTTC. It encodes CSAWETRYF.

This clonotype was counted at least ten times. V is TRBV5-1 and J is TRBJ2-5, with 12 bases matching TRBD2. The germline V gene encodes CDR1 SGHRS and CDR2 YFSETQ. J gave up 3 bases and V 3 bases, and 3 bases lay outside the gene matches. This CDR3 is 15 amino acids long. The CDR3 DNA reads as TGCGCCAGCAGCTACAGACTAGCGGGAGAAGAGACCCAGTACTTC. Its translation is CASSYRLAGEETQYF.

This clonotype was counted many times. The CDR3 region has the DNA TGTGCCAGCAGTTACCAGATATCTGGGGCTGAAGCTTTCTTT. It specifies CASSYQISGAEAFF. This sequence joins TRBV6-5 and TRBJ1-1; D is uncertain. Germline CDR1 is MNHEY and CDR2 is SVGAGI. CDR3 size: 14 residues. Trimming took off 2 bases at V and 6 bases at J, with 13 bases between the two ends.

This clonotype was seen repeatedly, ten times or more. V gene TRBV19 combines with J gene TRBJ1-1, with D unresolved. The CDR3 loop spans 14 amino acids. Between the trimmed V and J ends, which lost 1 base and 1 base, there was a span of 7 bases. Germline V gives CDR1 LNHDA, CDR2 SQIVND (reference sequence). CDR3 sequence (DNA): TGTGCCAGTAGTATAGCAGGTAGGAACACTGAAGCTTTCTTT. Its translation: CASSIAGRNTEAFF.

The CDR3 DNA follows: TGTGCCAGCACCGAGGACAGGGGGGGGGGCTACACCTTC. This gives the protein CASTEDRGGGYTF. V usage is TRBV6-5 and J usage is TRBJ1-2, with 10 positions matching TRBD1. The CDR3 spans 13 residues. V was clipped by 7 bases and J by 8 bases; unmatched bases: 7. Germline V lookup: CDR1 MNHEY, CDR2 SVGAGI.

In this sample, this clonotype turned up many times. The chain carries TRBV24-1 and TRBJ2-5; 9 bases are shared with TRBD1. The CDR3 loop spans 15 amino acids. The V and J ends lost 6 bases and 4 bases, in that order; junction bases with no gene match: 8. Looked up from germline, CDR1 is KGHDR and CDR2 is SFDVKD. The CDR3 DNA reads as TGTGCCACCAGTCGTCGGGACAGGGCGGGAGAGACCCAGTACTTC. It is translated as CATSRRDRAGETQYF.

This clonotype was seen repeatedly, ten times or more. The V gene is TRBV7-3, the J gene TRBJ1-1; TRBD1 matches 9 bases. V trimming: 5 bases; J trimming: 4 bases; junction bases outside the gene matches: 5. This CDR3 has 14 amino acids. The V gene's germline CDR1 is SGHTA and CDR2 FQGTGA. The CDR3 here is CASSPGQGGTEAFF. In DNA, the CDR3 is TGTGCCAGCAGCCCGGGACAGGGAGGCACTGAAGCTTTCTTT.

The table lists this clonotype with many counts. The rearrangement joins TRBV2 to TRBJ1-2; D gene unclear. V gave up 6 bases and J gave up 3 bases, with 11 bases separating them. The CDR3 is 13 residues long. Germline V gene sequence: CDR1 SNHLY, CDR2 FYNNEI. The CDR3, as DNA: TGTGCCAGCAGGGGGAGGGCTGACTATGGCTACACCTTC. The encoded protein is CASRGRADYGYTF.

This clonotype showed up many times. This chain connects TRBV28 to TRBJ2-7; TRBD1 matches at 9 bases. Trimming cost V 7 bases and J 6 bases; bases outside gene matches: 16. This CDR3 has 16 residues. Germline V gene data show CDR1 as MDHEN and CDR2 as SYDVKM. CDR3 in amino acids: CASTSPSGTGFLEQYF. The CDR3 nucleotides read TGTGCCAGCACCTCTCCCTCCGGGACAGGGTTTCTCGAGCAGTACTTC.

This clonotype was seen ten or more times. CDR3 protein: CASSTGSPSGELFF. The CDR3 DNA sequence: TGTGCCAGCAGCACAGGGTCCCCATCCGGGGAGCTGTTTTTT. The genes are TRBV28 and TRBJ2-2, with TRBD1 as a possible D gene (6 bases). The CDR3 consists of 14 residues. Germline CDR1 is MDHEN and CDR2 is SYDVKM. Trimming left V 6 bases short and J 6 bases short, with 14 bases between.

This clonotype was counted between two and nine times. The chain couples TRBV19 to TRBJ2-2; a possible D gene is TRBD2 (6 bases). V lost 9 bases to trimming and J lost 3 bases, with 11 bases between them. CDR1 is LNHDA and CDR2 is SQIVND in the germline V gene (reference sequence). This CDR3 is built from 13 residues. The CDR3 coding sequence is TGTGCCAGCACCCTAGCGTACACCGGGGAGCTGTTTTTT. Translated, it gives CASTLAYTGELFF.

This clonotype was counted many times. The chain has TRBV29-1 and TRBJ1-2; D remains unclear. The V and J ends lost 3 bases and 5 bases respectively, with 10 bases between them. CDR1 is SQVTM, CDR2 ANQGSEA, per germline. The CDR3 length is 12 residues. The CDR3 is CSVDVGLYGYTF. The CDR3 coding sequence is TGCAGCGTTGATGTCGGATTATATGGCTACACCTTC.

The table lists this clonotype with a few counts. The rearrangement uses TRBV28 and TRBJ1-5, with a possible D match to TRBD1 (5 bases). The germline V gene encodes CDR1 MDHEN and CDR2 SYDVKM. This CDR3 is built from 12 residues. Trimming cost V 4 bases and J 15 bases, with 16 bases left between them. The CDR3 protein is CASSSGNTKGHF. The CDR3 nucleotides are TGTGCCAGCAGTTCAGGGAATACAAAGGGGCATTTT.

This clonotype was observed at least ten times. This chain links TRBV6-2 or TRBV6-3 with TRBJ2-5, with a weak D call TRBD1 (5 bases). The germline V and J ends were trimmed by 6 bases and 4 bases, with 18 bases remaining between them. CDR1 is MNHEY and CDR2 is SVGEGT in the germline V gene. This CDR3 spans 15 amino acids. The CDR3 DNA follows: TGTGCCAGCAGAAACTTACAGGTCCCGGGAGAGACCCAGTACTTC. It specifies CASRNLQVPGETQYF.